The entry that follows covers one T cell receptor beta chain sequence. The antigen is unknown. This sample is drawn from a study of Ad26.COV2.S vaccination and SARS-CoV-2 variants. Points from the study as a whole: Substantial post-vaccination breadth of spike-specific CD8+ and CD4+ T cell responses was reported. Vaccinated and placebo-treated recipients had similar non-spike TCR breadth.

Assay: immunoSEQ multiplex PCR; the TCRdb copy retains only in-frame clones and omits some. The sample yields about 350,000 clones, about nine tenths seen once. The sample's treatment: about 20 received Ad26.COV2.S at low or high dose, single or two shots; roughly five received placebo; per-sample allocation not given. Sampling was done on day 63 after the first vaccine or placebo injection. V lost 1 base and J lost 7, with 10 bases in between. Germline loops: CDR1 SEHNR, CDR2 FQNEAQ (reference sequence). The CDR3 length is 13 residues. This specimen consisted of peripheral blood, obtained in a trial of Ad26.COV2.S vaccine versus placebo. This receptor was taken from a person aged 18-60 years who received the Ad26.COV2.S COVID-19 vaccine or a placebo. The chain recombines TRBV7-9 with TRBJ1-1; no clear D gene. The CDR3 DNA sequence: TGTGCCAGCAGCTTAGACGCCAGCTTTGAAGCTTTCTTT. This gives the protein CASSLDASFEAFF.